This T cell receptor beta chain was sequenced during a study of blood T cell repertoires in COVID-19. Overall study context: Italy, Spain and the United States were the sources of the convalescent and acute COVID-19 samples. PBMCs, B-cell-depleted T cells, or T cells were the source of the cDNA or gDNA that made up the material.

CDR3 size: 15 residues. The V end was cut by 0 bases, the J end by 4 bases, with 13 bases between. Germline CDR1 and CDR2: MNHEY and SVGAGI. As originally analysed: Reference gene primer amplification in the assay estimated nucleated cell counts. The repertoire was sequenced with immunoSEQ multiplex PCR; TCRdb's copy has only in-frame clones and lacks some. D and trimming come from the DNA, and the V and J calls and clone size come from that table. The table shows 250,000 to 300,000 clones, with less than 85% occurring only once. The TCR originated in a woman aged 18-35 years with acute or convalescent COVID-19. The sample comprised peripheral blood. The chain carries TRBV6-5 and TRBJ2-7, with a weak D call TRBD2 (7 bases). CDR3 coding DNA: TGTGCCAGCAGTTACTCAGGGGCGGGGGCTTACGAGCAGTACTTC. Encoded protein: CASSYSGAGAYEQYF.